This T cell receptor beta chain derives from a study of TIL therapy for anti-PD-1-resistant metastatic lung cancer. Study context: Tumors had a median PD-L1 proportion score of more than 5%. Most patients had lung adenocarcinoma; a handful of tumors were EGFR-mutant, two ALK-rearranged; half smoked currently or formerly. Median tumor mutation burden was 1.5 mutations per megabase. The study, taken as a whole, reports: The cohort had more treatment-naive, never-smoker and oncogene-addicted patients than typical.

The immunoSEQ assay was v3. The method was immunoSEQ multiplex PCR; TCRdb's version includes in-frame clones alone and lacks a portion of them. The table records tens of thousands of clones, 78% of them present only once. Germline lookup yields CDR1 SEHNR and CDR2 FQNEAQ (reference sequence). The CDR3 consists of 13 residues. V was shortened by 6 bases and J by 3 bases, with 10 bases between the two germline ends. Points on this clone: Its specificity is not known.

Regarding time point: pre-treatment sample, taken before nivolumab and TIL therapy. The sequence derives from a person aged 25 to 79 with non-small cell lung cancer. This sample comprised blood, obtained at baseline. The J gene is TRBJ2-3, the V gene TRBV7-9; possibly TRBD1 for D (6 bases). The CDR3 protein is CASSSQGTDTQYF. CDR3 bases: TGTGCCAGCAGTTCGCAGGGGACAGATACGCAGTATTTT. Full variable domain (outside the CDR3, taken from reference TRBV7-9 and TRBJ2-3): DTGVSQNPRHKITKRGQNVTFRCDPISEHNRLYWYRQTLGQGPEFLTYFQNEAQLEKSRLLSDRFSAERPKGSFSTLEIQRTEQGDSAMYLCASSSQGTDTQYFGPGTRLTVL.